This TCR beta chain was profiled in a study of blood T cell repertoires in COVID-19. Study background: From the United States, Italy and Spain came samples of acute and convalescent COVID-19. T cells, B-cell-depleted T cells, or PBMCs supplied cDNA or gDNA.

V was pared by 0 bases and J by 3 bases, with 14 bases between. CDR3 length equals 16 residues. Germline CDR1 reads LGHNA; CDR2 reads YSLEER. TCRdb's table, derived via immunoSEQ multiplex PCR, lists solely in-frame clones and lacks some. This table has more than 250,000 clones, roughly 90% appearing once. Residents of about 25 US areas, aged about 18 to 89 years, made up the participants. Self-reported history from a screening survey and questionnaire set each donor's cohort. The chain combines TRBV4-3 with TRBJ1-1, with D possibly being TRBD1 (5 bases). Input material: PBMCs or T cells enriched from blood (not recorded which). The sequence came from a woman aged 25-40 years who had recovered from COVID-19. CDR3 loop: CASSQEAGRVYTEAFF. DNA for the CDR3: TGCGCCAGCAGCCAAGAAGCAGGGAGGGTGTACACTGAAGCTTTCTTT.